Listed here are 13 T cell receptor beta chains from one sample, sequenced in a study of neoadjuvant anti-PD-1 for oral cavity cancer. Clones were sequenced by immunoSEQ multiplex PCR, and TCRdb holds only the in-frame ones, with some missing. Here the sample spans more than 12,000 clones, 70% being singletons. Regarding time point: after neoadjuvant nivolumab, at surgical resection. Sequences were derived from PBMCs, sampled after nivolumab (anti-PD-1) treatment. These receptors all come from a person aged 40 to 85 with oral cavity squamous cell carcinoma.

This chain connects TRBV28 to TRBJ2-1, with a possible D match to TRBD1 (5 bases). The CDR3 covers 18 residues. In germline, CDR1 is MDHEN, CDR2 SYDVKM. V was shortened by 3 bases and J by 0 bases, with 18 bases between the two germline ends. The CDR3 spells CASSFSPRAFSSYNEQFF. CDR3 DNA: TGTGCCAGCAGTTTCTCTCCCAGGGCTTTTAGCTCCTACAATGAGCAGTTCTTC.

This clone appeared a few times. The gene calls are TRBV2 and TRBJ2-2; TRBD1 aligns across 8 bases. Germline assignment: CDR1 SNHLY and CDR2 FYNNEI. The CDR3 extends over 14 amino acids. The V and J ends lost 4 bases and 4 bases, in that order; junction bases with no gene match: 2. This CDR3 reads CASSGQGATGELFF. For the CDR3, the DNA is TGTGCCAGCAGTGGGCAGGGGGCCACCGGGGAGCTGTTTTTT.

The chain carries TRBV5-6 and TRBJ1-1, with a tentative D call TRBD1 (5 bases). Germline loops: CDR1 SGHDT, CDR2 YYEEEE. This CDR3 is built from 14 residues. The ends were cut back, 1 base at V and 6 bases at J, with 13 bases in the middle. The CDR3 sequence: CASSLKRGPAEAFF. The CDR3 DNA follows: TGTGCCAGCAGCTTGAAAAGGGGACCAGCTGAAGCTTTCTTT.

The chain carries TRBV2 and TRBJ1-1, with D tentatively TRBD1 (5 bases). V gave up 5 bases and J gave up 6 bases, with 16 bases separating them. The CDR3 spans 14 residues. The germline CDR1 and CDR2 sequences are SNHLY and FYNNEI. CDR3 sequence (DNA): TGTGCCAGCAGTCCGGGGACGGGGAGAGCTGAAGCTTTCTTT. It translates to CASSPGTGRAEAFF. The full variable domain, in which reference TRBV2 and TRBJ1-1 provide the parts outside the CDR3, is EPEVTQTPSHQVTQMGQEVILRCVPISNHLYFYWYRQILGQKVEFLVSFYNNEISEKSEIFDDQFSVERPDGSNFTLKIRSTKLEDSAMYFCASSPGTGRAEAFFGQGTRLTVV.

CDR3 in DNA: TGTGCCAGCTCGGAGGGACAGGGAGACTACGAGCAGTACTTC. Translation gives CASSEGQGDYEQYF. The chain recombines TRBV2 with TRBJ2-7; TRBD1 matches at 9 bases. The germline V gene encodes CDR1 SNHLY and CDR2 FYNNEI. The CDR3 loop spans 14 amino acids. V lost 8 bases to trimming and J lost 3 bases; unmatched junction nucleotides: 8.

V usage is TRBV27 and J usage is TRBJ2-1; 10 positions match TRBD2. V shed 3 bases, J shed 5 bases, and the junction held 4 bases outside the gene matches. The CDR3 length is 15 residues. CDR1 and CDR2 (germline): MNHEY, SMNVEV (reference sequence). Here the CDR3 reads CASSLSTSGNNEQFF. CDR3 DNA sequence: TGTGCCAGCAGTTTGTCAACTAGCGGGAACAATGAGCAGTTCTTC.

The chain combines TRBV10-3 with TRBJ1-1; 7 nucleotides align to TRBD1. V lost 6 bases and J lost 2; bases outside the gene matches: 3. CDR1 and CDR2 (germline): ENHRY, SYGVKD. This CDR3 has 13 amino acids. The CDR3 reads CAISQGVNTEAFF. The CDR3 bases are TGTGCCATCAGCCAGGGGGTAAACACTGAAGCTTTCTTT.

The CDR3: CASKLTGGLETQYF. CDR3 nucleotide sequence: TGTGCCAGTAAGCTGACAGGGGGCTTAGAGACCCAGTACTTC. V and J are TRBV19 and TRBJ2-5; 10 bases agree with TRBD1. In germline, CDR1 is LNHDA, CDR2 SQIVND (reference sequence). This CDR3 has 14 amino acids. V trimming: 7 bases; J trimming: 4 bases; junction bases outside the gene matches: 6.

The rearrangement links TRBV6-5 to TRBJ2-7; D may correspond to TRBD1 or TRBD2 (5 bases each). This CDR3 is built from 15 residues. With 5 bases removed from V and 0 bases from J, the gap between germline ends came to 14 bases. Germline CDR1 MNHEY, CDR2 SVGAGI. The CDR3 bases are TGTGCCAGCAGTCCCGGGACGGTCTTCTCCTACGAGCAGTACTTC. As protein: CASSPGTVFSYEQYF.

In this sample, this clone turned up once. This rearrangement joins TRBV29-1 to TRBJ2-1, with D unclear. There are 14 residues in the CDR3. The V gene lost 6 bases and the J gene lost 4 bases, with 16 bases spanning the gap. Germline CDR1 SQVTM, CDR2 ANQGSEA. The CDR3 DNA reads as TGCAGCGTCGGTCTGTGGGAATCTTACAATGAGCAGTTCTTC. It specifies CSVGLWESYNEQFF.

The chain links TRBV30 to TRBJ2-3, with a tentative D call TRBD1 (6 bases). The germline V and J ends were trimmed by 1 base and 0 bases, with 8 bases remaining between them. The CDR3 runs to 14 residues. The germline CDR1 and CDR2 sequences are GTSNPN and SVGIG (reference sequence). CDR3 region: CAWSGTDSTDTQYF. The CDR3, as DNA: TGTGCCTGGAGTGGGACAGATAGCACAGATACGCAGTATTTT.

This clone came up once. V is TRBV9 and J is TRBJ2-1; 12 nucleotides agree with TRBD2. The CDR3 extends over 18 amino acids. CDR1 and CDR2 from the germline V gene are SGDLS and YYNGEE. V shed 4 bases and J 5 bases; nucleotides not matched to a gene: 13. Here the CDR3 DNA reads TGTGCCAGCAGCACGACTAGCGGGAGCCCTGGGCTCGACAATGAGCAGTTCTTC. Encoded protein: CASSTTSGSPGLDNEQFF.

This clone was recorded a few times. DNA for the CDR3: TGTGCCAGCAGTTCCGGGGCTAATGAAAAACTGTTTTTT. Protein sequence: CASSSGANEKLFF. The chain carries TRBV28 and TRBJ1-4, with D unclear. Trimming took 4 bases from V and 3 from J, leaving 6 bases between them. Germline CDR1 MDHEN, CDR2 SYDVKM. The CDR3 loop spans 13 amino acids.